This entry lists 18 T cell receptor beta chains sequenced from one sample in a study of blood T cell repertoires in COVID-19 (dated by TCRdb to 2020 to 2021). The receptor library was made with the immunoSEQ multiplex PCR assay. TCRdb re-hosts the immuneACCESS table, in-frame sequences only. Its copies lack some clones; in the studies checked, an unresolved V gene accounts for under half of them, and the cause for the rest is not known. Here the sample has roughly 77,000 clones; approximately 85% occur a single time. Under 6% of the sample rests with the top ten. Sequencing input: peripheral blood. The receptors here all came from a human donor in a cohort sampled during active COVID-19.

The gene calls are TRBV10-1 and TRBJ2-1; D perhaps matches TRBD1 (5 bases). The CDR3 totals 12 residues. Per the germline V gene, CDR1 is WNHNN and CDR2 is SYGVQD (reference sequence). Deletions cut 10 bases from V and 12 bases from J, with 19 bases between. CDR3 region: CANAGQGKGQFF. CDR3 bases: TGCGCCAACGCCGGACAAGGAAAAGGGCAGTTCTTC.

This clone was picked up a small number of times. This rearrangement joins TRBV7-9 to TRBJ1-5; possible D gene TRBD1, 6 bases. Germline V lookup: CDR1 SEHNR, CDR2 FQNEAQ (reference sequence). This CDR3 has 13 residues. Trimming took 4 bases from V and 7 from J, leaving 11 bases between them. CDR3 region: CASSWGGQQPQHF. CDR3 in DNA: TGTGCCAGCAGCTGGGGGGGGCAACAGCCCCAGCATTTT.

A remark on this clone: A junction boundary mismatches the germline segment, possibly from a read error. The chain links TRBV6-1 to TRBJ2-7, with 8 positions matching TRBD2. This CDR3 comprises 15 residues. Germline assignment: CDR1 MNHNS and CDR2 SASEGT. The CDR3 protein is CASSENSPSGYGQYF. CDR3 DNA sequence: TGTGCCAGCAGTGAAAATAGTCCTAGCGGGTACGGGCAGTACTTC.

This chain links TRBV19 with TRBJ1-5; possible D gene TRBD1, 5 bases. The length of the CDR3 is 15 residues. CDR1 and CDR2 (germline): LNHDA, SQIVND (reference sequence). V lost 8 bases, J lost 5 bases, and 19 bases lay in between. The CDR3 DNA reads as TGTGCCAGTGCCTTCGGCGGGGGTGCGGATCAGCCCCAGCATTTT. Translation gives CASAFGGGADQPQHF.

This chain links TRBV19 with TRBJ2-2; TRBD1 is a possible D gene (5 bases). Between the trimmed V and J ends, which lost 5 bases and 5 bases, there was a span of 12 bases. Looked up from germline, CDR1 is LNHDA and CDR2 is SQIVND (reference sequence). The CDR3 loop spans 14 amino acids. The DNA of the CDR3 is TGTGCCAGTAGTTTACAAGGGGAAACCGGGGAGCTGTTTTTT. Amino acid sequence: CASSLQGETGELFF.

The chain is built from TRBV7-7 and TRBJ2-1; TRBD2 is a possible D gene (6 bases). Between the trimmed V and J ends, which lost 3 bases and 3 bases, there was a span of 15 bases. The CDR3 loop spans 16 amino acids. Germline V gene sequence: CDR1 SSHAT, CDR2 FNYEAQ (reference sequence). The CDR3 loop reads CASSFRREAGYNEQFF. The CDR3 coding sequence is TGTGCCAGCAGCTTCCGGAGGGAAGCGGGCTACAATGAGCAGTTCTTC. Drawing the rest from reference TRBV7-7 and TRBJ2-1, the complete variable domain is GAGVSQSPRYKVTKRGQDVTLRCDPISSHATLYWYQQALGQGPEFLTYFNYEAQPDKSGLPSDRFSAERPEGSISTLTIQRTEQRDSAMYRCASSFRREAGYNEQFFGPGTRLTVL.

This clone came up once. The genes are TRBV27 and TRBJ1-2; 7 bases match TRBD1. V shed 3 bases, J shed 3 bases, and the junction held 10 bases outside the gene matches. The germline V gene encodes CDR1 MNHEY and CDR2 SMNVEV (reference sequence). The CDR3 is made up of 16 amino acids. The CDR3 coding sequence is TGTGCCAGCAGTTTCCGAGGACAGGCGGGTGACTATGGCTACACCTTC. Translating gives CASSFRGQAGDYGYTF.

This clone was seen a single time. This chain uses TRBV9 with TRBJ2-3; D call uncertain. This CDR3 is built from 15 residues. V lost 0 bases, J lost 3 bases, and 11 bases lay in between. CDR1 and CDR2 from the germline V gene are SGDLS and YYNGEE. Written as DNA, the CDR3 is TGTGCCAGCAGCGTAGGGGCACCCTGGACAGATACGCAGTATTTT. It codes for CASSVGAPWTDTQYF. Complete variable domain (other parts from reference TRBV9 and TRBJ2-3): DSGVTQTPKHLITATGQRVTLRCSPRSGDLSVYWYQQSLDQGLQFLIQYYNGEERAKGNILERFSAQQFPDLHSELNLSSLELGDSALYFCASSVGAPWTDTQYFGPGTRLTVL.

The CDR3 region has the DNA TGTGCCAGTAGTCCCCCGACTTTTCCGCCCCAGCATTTT. It is translated as CASSPPTFPPQHF. This sequence joins TRBV19 and TRBJ1-5; D uncertain. Trimming removed 5 bases at V and 9 bases at J, with 14 bases between. Germline assignment: CDR1 LNHDA and CDR2 SQIVND (reference sequence). This CDR3 comprises 13 residues.

The chain carries TRBV12-5 and TRBJ2-3; D remains ambiguous. The CDR3 spans 14 residues. The ends were cut back, 9 bases at V and 2 bases at J, with 15 bases in the middle. CDR1 and CDR2 (germline): LGHNT, FRNRAP. CDR3 region: CASSLELNTDTQYF. DNA for the CDR3: TGTGCTAGCAGCTTGGAGCTCAACACAGATACGCAGTATTTT.

This chain uses TRBV21-1 with TRBJ2-1; the D call in the table, TRBD2, was not verified against the DNA. TRBV21-1 is a documented pseudogene. The CDR3 spans 15 residues. CDR3 nucleotide sequence: TGTGCCAGCCGACGGGCGCGGGGGGGCCTCAATGAGCAGTTCTTC. Protein: CASRRARGGLNEQFF.

The chain recombines TRBV15 with TRBJ2-7; TRBD1 agrees at 8 bases. CDR3 length equals 14 residues. V lost 1 base to trimming and J lost 3 bases; unmatched junction nucleotides: 2. Per the germline V gene, CDR1 is LNHNV and CDR2 is YYDKDF (reference sequence). Here the CDR3 DNA reads TGTGCCACCAGCAGAGTACAGGGGGGCTACGAGCAGTACTTC. As protein: CATSRVQGGYEQYF.

The V gene is TRBV6-1, the J gene TRBJ2-1; 8 nucleotides align to TRBD2. Germline assignment: CDR1 MNHNS and CDR2 SASEGT. The CDR3 consists of 18 residues. The junction had 14 bases not matched to a gene; V was cut back by 0 bases and J by 7 bases. CDR3 region: CASSEAAGVPAVMNEQFF. For the CDR3, the DNA is TGTGCCAGCAGTGAAGCAGCGGGGGTCCCCGCGGTGATGAATGAGCAGTTCTTC.

The chain is built from TRBV6-4 and TRBJ2-3, with a tentative D call TRBD1 (7 bases). V was pared by 0 bases and J by 6 bases, with 16 bases between. Germline V gene sequence: CDR1 MRHNA, CDR2 SNTAGT. The CDR3 consists of 16 residues. This chain's CDR3 is CASSDSFGTAGDTQYF. For the CDR3, the DNA is TGTGCCAGCAGTGACTCGTTCGGGACAGCGGGCGATACGCAGTATTTT.

This clone was detected once. V and J are TRBV25-1 and TRBJ2-3, with D perhaps matching TRBD1 (6 bases). CDR1 is MGHDK, CDR2 SYGVNS, per germline. CDR3 size: 16 residues. V gave up 6 bases and J gave up 5 bases, with 21 bases separating them. CDR3 sequence: CASSPGRGLGGDTQYF. As DNA, the CDR3 is TGTGCCAGCAGCCCCGGTAGGGGGTTAGGAGGAGATACGCAGTATTTT. The entire variable domain, with the rest obtained from reference TRBV25-1 and TRBJ2-3, is as follows: EADIYQTPRYLVIGTGKKITLECSQTMGHDKMYWYQQDPGMELHLIHYSYGVNSTEKGDLSSESTVSRIRTEHFPLTLESARPSHTSQYLCASSPGRGLGGDTQYFGPGTRLTVL.

The genes are TRBV28 and TRBJ2-3; the match to TRBD1 covers 8 bases. The CDR3 loop spans 15 amino acids. CDR1 is MDHEN and CDR2 is SYDVKM in the germline V gene. J was trimmed by 2 bases and V by 2 bases; bases with no gene match: 3. CDR3 in amino acids: CASSLRQGYTDTQYF. CDR3 DNA: TGTGCCAGCAGTTTAAGACAGGGGTACACAGATACGCAGTATTTT.

This chain uses TRBV6-2 or TRBV6-3 with TRBJ2-7; no definite D call. This CDR3 region has 12 residues. CDR1 MNHEY and CDR2 SVGEGT come from the germline V gene. Trimming cost V 0 bases and J 3 bases, with 3 bases left between them. CDR3 sequence: CASSYSRYEQYF. For the CDR3, the DNA is TGTGCCAGCAGTTACTCTCGCTACGAGCAGTACTTC.

This rearrangement joins TRBV27 to TRBJ2-1; 8 bases match TRBD2. This CDR3 has 16 amino acids. Germline-derived CDR1 and CDR2 are MNHEY and SMNVEV (reference sequence). After removal of 3 bases from V and 9 bases from J, the junction contained 13 bases not matched to a gene. CDR3 amino acids: CASSFESSSGSAEQFF. CDR3 sequence (DNA): TGTGCCAGCAGTTTCGAATCATCGAGCGGGAGTGCTGAGCAGTTCTTC.